A single sample is the source of the 8 T cell receptor beta chains below, sequenced in a study of blood T cell repertoires in COVID-19. Libraries were prepared by immunoSEQ multiplex PCR; TCRdb keeps only in-frame clonotypes and omits some of them. The sample contains around 250,000 clones, roughly 82% of which appear only once. The sequenced sample consisted of peripheral blood. Receptors originate from a man older than 75 with acute or convalescent COVID-19.

Comments on this clone: Other DNA variants within this sample encode the same CDR3. The CDR3 sequence is CASSLVAGGADTQYF. The CDR3 DNA reads as TGTGCCAGCAGCTTAGTAGCGGGAGGGGCAGATACGCAGTATTTT. This chain connects TRBV7-9 to TRBJ2-3, with 11 bases fitting TRBD2. The V segment lost 1 base and the J segment 4 bases; nucleotides outside the gene matches: 1. Per germline, CDR1 SEHNR and CDR2 FQNEAQ (reference sequence). CDR3 length: 15 residues.

The genes are TRBV7-8 and TRBJ2-7, with D perhaps TRBD1 (6 bases). The V end lost 2 bases, the J end lost 2 bases, and 25 bases lay between the germline ends. CDR1 is SGHVS and CDR2 is FQNEAQ in the germline V gene. This CDR3 spans 19 amino acids. As DNA, the CDR3 is TGTGCCAGCAGCTTATTGCAGAATTTTATAGGGACACCAACCTACGAGCAGTACTTC. Protein: CASSLLQNFIGTPTYEQYF.

The CDR3: CASSLVGQGFGYTF. CDR3 DNA sequence: TGTGCCAGCAGCTTAGTGGGACAGGGGTTTGGCTACACCTTC. This chain joins TRBV7-2 and TRBJ1-2; 10 nucleotides match TRBD1. Trimming cost V 1 base and J 7 bases; bases outside gene matches: 3. The CDR3 sequence is 14 residues long. CDR1 SGHTA and CDR2 FQGNSA come from the germline V gene.

This clone appeared a single time. This sequence joins TRBV5-5 and TRBJ1-6; possibly TRBD1 for D (6 bases). Germline CDR1 SGHKS, CDR2 YYEKEE (reference sequence). V was trimmed by 3 bases and J by 7 bases, leaving 14 bases between them. This CDR3 region has 15 residues. CDR3 sequence (DNA): TGTGCCAGCAGCTATTCGGACAGCAGGAATTCACCCCTCCACTTT. Amino acids: CASSYSDSRNSPLHF.

V gene TRBV5-6 combines with J gene TRBJ1-2, with 7 bases fitting TRBD1. CDR1 and CDR2 (germline): SGHDT, YYEEEE. CDR3 length: 16 amino acids. Losses at the gene ends were 3 bases for V and 9 bases for J; bases not matched to a gene: 17. CDR3 nucleotide sequence: TGTGCCAGCAGCTCATATCCTGGAGGGGGCATACCGAGCTACACCTTC. Its protein product is CASSSYPGGGIPSYTF.

The chain recombines TRBV5-4 with TRBJ2-5; 9 bases agree with TRBD1. This CDR3 has 15 residues. The germline gives CDR1 SGHNT, CDR2 YYREEE (reference sequence). V gave up 0 bases and J gave up 4 bases; unmatched junction bases: 4. CDR3 nucleotides: TGTGCCAGCAGCTTGGCCGGGACAGGGCGAGAGACCCAGTACTTC. It specifies CASSLAGTGRETQYF.

The chain's CDR3 is CASTSMAGGPVGYTF. DNA for the CDR3: TGTGCCAGCACCTCGATGGCAGGGGGCCCTGTTGGCTACACCTTC. This chain joins TRBV5-4 and TRBJ1-2; 8 nucleotides line up with TRBD1. The CDR3 spans 15 residues. The germline CDR1 and CDR2 sequences are SGHNT and YYREEE (reference sequence). V shed 6 bases and J 7 bases; nucleotides not matched to a gene: 14.

The V gene is TRBV7-8, the J gene TRBJ2-1; weak D call: TRBD2 (7 bases). The CDR3 extends over 16 amino acids. V gave up 5 bases and J gave up 3 bases, with 17 bases separating them. CDR1 and CDR2 (germline): SGHVS, FQNEAQ. This CDR3 reads CASSPGRGGRYNEQFF. The CDR3 coding sequence is TGTGCCAGCAGCCCAGGTAGGGGGGGCCGCTACAATGAGCAGTTCTTC.